Described below is a single T cell receptor beta chain sequence and its context. Its antigen is not identified. Libraries were prepared by immunoSEQ multiplex PCR; TCRdb keeps only in-frame clonotypes and omits some of them. This table holds 2 million or so clones, 90% to 95% found once. Germline V gene lookup returns CDR1 SGHRS and CDR2 YFSETQ. The CDR3 consists of 14 residues. Trimming removed 0 bases from V and 4 bases from J, with 11 bases in between. These data belong to a study of shared clonotypes between healthy human individuals. Study-wide points: Investigators expected sequencing depth to affect clonotype sharing among donors. It was observed that roughly 5.4% of naive CD4 clonotypes were shared across several donors. Specimens sampled were limited to blood, with tissue repertoires likely differing. Large depth notwithstanding, sorted-subset sequencing proved incomplete by rarefaction.

This chain connects TRBV5-1 to TRBJ2-7, with D unclear. The sample consisted of naive CD4+ T cells sorted from blood. Subset: CD45RA+ positively selected. The TCR originated in a man between 18 and 35 years old in good health. Here the CDR3 DNA reads TGCGCCAGCAGCTTGGGGTACGGAGCATACGAGCAGTACTTC. The encoded protein is CASSLGYGAYEQYF.